Here is one TCR beta chain with its context. Produced via immunoSEQ multiplex PCR; TCRdb's table is partial and in-frame only. The sample lists about 17,000 clones, about 69% seen once, with approximately 19% in the top ten. These data come from a study of sequential checkpoint blockade in melanoma. V lost 0 bases to trimming and J lost 6 bases; unmatched junction nucleotides: 6. Germline V CDR1 and CDR2: SGHRS, YFSETQ. This CDR3 is 15 amino acids long. Specified treatment: randomized to nivolumab then ipilimumab (arm A) or the reverse (arm B). The V call is TRBV5-1, the J call TRBJ1-1, with TRBD1 matching 9 bases. The sequencing here drew on CD8+ T cells sorted from blood (inferred from file names), taken from a patient given nivolumab and ipilimumab in sequence. The receptor's source is a human donor with melanoma. The CDR3 nucleotides are TGCGCCAGCAGCTTGGAGGCGGGACAGGGTTCTGAAGCTTTCTTT. Protein: CASSLEAGQGSEAFF.